A single sample gave rise to the 29 T cell receptor beta chains below, sequenced in a study of shared clonotypes between healthy human individuals (dated by TCRdb to the early 2020s). Library construction relied on the immunoSEQ multiplex PCR assay. TCRdb mirrors the immuneACCESS table, restricted to in-frame sequences. Some clones are absent from its copies; in checked studies, under half trace to an unresolved V gene, and the reason for the others is unknown. The sample table holds some 1.5 million clones, of which about 98% were seen once. 0.45% of the sample rests with the top ten. Sequencing was carried out using naive CD4+ T cells sorted from blood. Per the publication, the cell subset or site label means: CD45RA+ positively selected. The receptors were gathered from a man aged 30-40 years in good health.

CDR3 sequence (DNA): TGTGCCAGCAGTTACTCGAAGGTCTCTGAAGCTTTCTTT. This codes for CASSYSKVSEAFF. This sequence joins TRBV6-5 and TRBJ1-1; D ambiguous. From germline, CDR1 is MNHEY and CDR2 SVGAGI. The CDR3 contains 13 residues. V was shortened by 0 bases and J by 6 bases, with 8 bases between the two germline ends.

The chain combines TRBV18 with TRBJ2-1; 13 nucleotides agree with TRBD2. The CDR3 totals 19 residues. From germline, CDR1 is KGHSH and CDR2 LQKENI. V dropped 3 bases and J dropped 4; count of bases not matched to a gene: 12. CDR3 in DNA: TGTGCCAGCTCACCCCGCCCCGCGACTAGCGGGAGGAGGTACAATGAGCAGTTCTTC. This sequence encodes CASSPRPATSGRRYNEQFF.

V usage is TRBV28 and J usage is TRBJ1-2; unclear D gene. The germline CDR1 and CDR2 sequences are MDHEN and SYDVKM. CDR3 size: 14 residues. Trimming removed 7 bases from V and 0 bases from J, with 12 bases in between. The DNA for the CDR3 is TGTGCCAGCACGAGTGGGCTAGCTAACTATGGCTACACCTTC. It translates to CASTSGLANYGYTF.

A single count supports this clone. This sequence joins TRBV5-8 and TRBJ1-2; D might be TRBD1 (5 bases). This CDR3 has 15 amino acids. CDR1 and CDR2 from the germline V gene are SGHTS and YDEGEE. Trimming took 2 bases from V and 4 from J, leaving 15 bases between them. CDR3 nucleotides: TGTGCCAGCAGCTTCGGGGGATTTTCGGGCTATGGCTACACCTTC. It translates to CASSFGGFSGYGYTF.

This chain connects TRBV2 to TRBJ2-2; TRBD2 matches 8 bases. Trimming at V came to 0 bases and at J to 4 bases, leaving 7 bases not matched to a gene. This CDR3 region has 17 residues. Germline loops: CDR1 SNHLY, CDR2 FYNNEI. CDR3 sequence reads: CASSEALGLAVTGELFF. CDR3 DNA sequence: TGTGCCAGCAGTGAAGCGCTTGGACTAGCAGTCACCGGGGAGCTGTTTTTT.

This sequence joins TRBV4-1 and TRBJ2-7; D is uncertain. The CDR3 spans 12 residues. Per germline, CDR1 MGHRA and CDR2 YSYEKL. Between the trimmed V and J ends, which lost 1 base and 1 base, there was a span of 2 bases. The CDR3 coding sequence is TGCGCCAGCAGCCAAGCTTCCTACGAGCAGTACTTC. This encodes CASSQASYEQYF.

The chain has TRBV18 and TRBJ2-1, with 9 positions matching TRBD2. This CDR3 has 14 residues. Looked up from germline, CDR1 is KGHSH and CDR2 is LQKENI. The junction had 1 base not matched to a gene; V was cut back by 2 bases and J by 5 bases. The CDR3 sequence: CASSPAGGDNEQFF. The CDR3 DNA reads TGTGCCAGCTCACCAGCGGGAGGGGACAATGAGCAGTTCTTC.

This clone showed up just once. The gene calls are TRBV5-6 and TRBJ2-7; weak D call: TRBD1 (5 bases). Trimming left V 1 base short and J 3 bases short, with 11 bases between. The CDR3 runs 14 residues. Germline V gene sequence: CDR1 SGHDT, CDR2 YYEEEE. The CDR3 sequence is CASSLPGLGYEQYF. The CDR3 nucleotides read TGTGCCAGCAGCTTGCCAGGGCTGGGCTACGAGCAGTACTTC.

The gene calls are TRBV7-3 and TRBJ2-1; 9 bases map to TRBD2. The length of the CDR3 is 15 residues. V gave up 4 bases and J gave up 7 bases; unmatched junction bases: 8. Germline assignment: CDR1 SGHTA and CDR2 FQGTGA. CDR3 sequence: CASSYVAGERNEQFF. In DNA form, the CDR3 reads TGTGCCAGCAGCTATGTAGCGGGAGAGCGAAATGAGCAGTTCTTC.

The count of this clone is one. CDR3 bases: TGTGCCAGCAGCTTGGAGGCCTACGAGCAGTACTTC. Residues: CASSLEAYEQYF. V usage is TRBV5-4 and J usage is TRBJ2-7; D not certain. The CDR3 contains 12 residues. The V and J ends lost 0 bases and 2 bases respectively, with 3 bases between them. The V gene's germline CDR1 is SGHNT and CDR2 YYREEE (reference sequence).

The chain uses TRBV6-5 and TRBJ2-7; D call uncertain. CDR3 length equals 15 residues. The V end was cut by 8 bases, the J end by 0 bases, with 17 bases between. The germline CDR1 and CDR2 sequences are MNHEY and SVGAGI. CDR3 sequence reads: CASAGLQSFSYEQYF. The DNA for the CDR3 is TGTGCCAGCGCCGGGTTACAGTCCTTCTCCTACGAGCAGTACTTC.

The chain recombines TRBV5-1 with TRBJ2-3, with D unclear. Germline V gene sequence: CDR1 SGHRS, CDR2 YFSETQ. Trimming removed 0 bases at V and 0 bases at J, with 8 bases between. The CDR3 runs 15 residues. The CDR3 sequence: CASSLVHSSTDTQYF. The CDR3 DNA reads as TGCGCCAGCAGCTTGGTGCATTCTAGCACAGATACGCAGTATTTT.

This clone appeared once. The chain is built from TRBV19 and TRBJ1-5; D remains ambiguous. CDR3 length equals 18 residues. Trimming stripped 0 bases from V and 0 bases from J, with 15 bases between. The germline V gene has CDR1 LNHDA and CDR2 SQIVND (reference sequence). CDR3 DNA: TGTGCCAGTAGTATAGACCTCCCGAGCGTCGATAGCAATCAGCCCCAGCATTTT. Translated: CASSIDLPSVDSNQPQHF.

This rearrangement joins TRBV4-3 to TRBJ2-7; D might be TRBD2 (6 bases). Germline V lookup: CDR1 LGHNA, CDR2 YSLEER. The CDR3 consists of 15 residues. With 0 bases removed from V and 0 bases from J, the gap between germline ends came to 9 bases. CDR3 sequence (DNA): TGCGCCAGCAGCCAAGAGGAGGGGCGCTCCTACGAGCAGTACTTC. Translating gives CASSQEEGRSYEQYF.

This chain uses TRBV6-6 with TRBJ1-4, with D hard to call. CDR1 is MNHNY and CDR2 is SVGAGI in the germline V gene (reference sequence). The CDR3 has 15 residues. V was pared by 0 bases and J by 8 bases, with 13 bases between. CDR3 amino acids: CASSYSDKDGEKLFF. Here the CDR3 DNA reads TGTGCCAGCAGTTACTCCGACAAGGACGGGGAAAAACTGTTTTTT.

The chain carries TRBV18 and TRBJ2-5; D possibly corresponds to TRBD1 (6 bases). CDR1 and CDR2 (germline): KGHSH, LQKENI. The CDR3 covers 14 residues. V lost 3 bases and J lost 4, with 12 bases in between. The CDR3 region is CASSPQIGGETQYF. CDR3 coding DNA: TGTGCCAGCTCACCGCAGATAGGGGGAGAGACCCAGTACTTC.

The rearrangement uses TRBV15 and TRBJ2-7, with D possibly matching TRBD1 (5 bases). The V gene lost 1 base and the J gene lost 0 bases, with 10 bases spanning the gap. CDR3 length: 15 residues. Germline CDR1 reads LNHNV; CDR2 reads YYDKDF (reference sequence). The CDR3 coding sequence is TGTGCCACCAGCAGAGCCCCAGGGTCCTCCTACGAGCAGTACTTC. It specifies CATSRAPGSSYEQYF.

Worth noting for this clone: The sample holds other DNA sequences that translate to the same CDR3. The gene calls are TRBV7-2 and TRBJ2-7; D is undetermined. The CDR3 contains 14 residues. Germline V gene sequence: CDR1 SGHTA, CDR2 FQGNSA. Trimming cost V 1 base and J 0 bases, with 7 bases left between them. CDR3 amino acids: CASSLVGGSYEQYF. The CDR3 nucleotides are TGTGCCAGCAGCTTAGTTGGCGGCTCCTACGAGCAGTACTTC.

The chain links TRBV7-9 to TRBJ1-2, with 8 bases aligning to TRBD1. Germline loops: CDR1 SEHNR, CDR2 FQNEAQ (reference sequence). CDR3 length equals 11 residues. V gave up 11 bases and J gave up 5 bases; unmatched junction bases: 4. The CDR3 sequence is CAGGQEYGYTF. In DNA form, the CDR3 reads TGTGCCGGGGGACAGGAGTATGGCTACACCTTC.

The gene calls are TRBV10-3 and TRBJ2-7; 9 nucleotides agree with TRBD1. Germline assignment: CDR1 ENHRY and CDR2 SYGVKD. CDR3 length equals 16 residues. The trim removed 4 bases at V and 9 bases at J, leaving 16 bases unmatched. In nucleotides, the CDR3 is TGTGCCATCAGTGGGTGGGACAGGGATCCCCCCGGTGGGCAGTACTTC. This codes for CAISGWDRDPPGGQYF.

As to this clone: Other DNA sequences from this sample encode an identical CDR3 as well. The V and J genes are TRBV5-1 and TRBJ2-1; 7 nucleotides align to TRBD1. Trimming cost V 1 base and J 6 bases; bases outside gene matches: 1. Per germline, CDR1 SGHRS and CDR2 YFSETQ. The CDR3 spans 13 residues. The CDR3 loop is CASSLTGVNEQFF. The CDR3 DNA reads as TGCGCCAGCAGCTTGACAGGGGTCAATGAGCAGTTCTTC.

This chain uses TRBV27 with TRBJ2-2; 9 bases agree with TRBD2. This CDR3 contains 15 residues. Germline-derived CDR1 and CDR2 are MNHEY and SMNVEV (reference sequence). After removal of 6 bases from V and 7 bases from J, the junction contained 9 bases not matched to a gene. The CDR3 region is CASSPWREGFGELFF. The DNA for the CDR3 is TGTGCCAGCAGCCCCTGGCGGGAGGGGTTCGGGGAGCTGTTTTTT.

The chain joins TRBV30 to TRBJ2-4; D is uncertain. Germline V gene sequence: CDR1 GTSNPN, CDR2 SVGIG (reference sequence). V gave up 0 bases and J gave up 6 bases, with 9 bases separating them. The CDR3 contains 13 residues. For the CDR3, the DNA is TGTGCCTGGAGTGTGAACGGCGGAAACATTCAGTACTTC. It codes for CAWSVNGGNIQYF. The full variable domain, rest sourced from reference TRBV30 and TRBJ2-4, is SQTIHQWPATLVQPVGSPLSLECTVEGTSNPNLYWYRQAAGRGLQLLFYSVGIGQISSEVPQNLSASRPQDRQFILSSKKLLLSDSGFYLCAWSVNGGNIQYFGAGTRLSVL.

J is TRBJ1-4 and V is TRBV27, with a tentative D call TRBD1 (5 bases). The CDR3 length is 14 residues. Germline V gene sequence: CDR1 MNHEY, CDR2 SMNVEV (reference sequence). With 0 bases removed from V and 7 bases from J, the gap between germline ends came to 9 bases. The CDR3 bases are TGTGCCAGCAGTTTATCCGGGGCGGGTGAAAAACTGTTTTTT. Translation: CASSLSGAGEKLFF.

This clone was seen just once. The chain uses TRBV7-6 and TRBJ2-7; the match to TRBD1 covers 7 bases. Unmatched junction bases numbered 7, after V lost 2 bases and J lost 0 bases. This CDR3 is built from 16 residues. Germline CDR1 reads SGHVS; CDR2 reads FNYEAQ. The chain's CDR3 is CASSLSGGQSSYEQYF. CDR3 DNA sequence: TGTGCCAGCAGCTTATCAGGGGGACAGAGCTCCTACGAGCAGTACTTC.

This rearrangement joins TRBV5-1 to TRBJ2-3; D possibly matches TRBD1 or TRBD2 (5 bases each). This CDR3 contains 16 residues. Trimming pared 4 bases from V and 1 base from J, leaving 16 bases between. CDR1 SGHRS and CDR2 YFSETQ come from the germline V gene. CDR3 sequence (DNA): TGCGCCAGCAGCACCGCCGGGACCCGACGCACAGATACGCAGTATTTT. As protein: CASSTAGTRRTDTQYF.

This chain connects TRBV15 to TRBJ1-3; a weak D match, TRBD1 (5 bases). Germline CDR1 reads LNHNV; CDR2 reads YYDKDF (reference sequence). The V gene lost 4 bases and the J gene lost 4 bases, with 14 bases spanning the gap. This CDR3 is 15 amino acids long. The CDR3 sequence: CATSTGRQGGNTIYF. The CDR3 DNA sequence: TGTGCCACCAGCACAGGGCGCCAGGGAGGAAACACCATATATTTT.

The CDR3 protein is CASSLEGVGKGGETQYF. The CDR3 DNA is TGTGCCAGCAGCTTAGAGGGTGTCGGGAAAGGGGGAGAGACCCAGTACTTC. The V and J genes are TRBV11-2 and TRBJ2-5, with a weak D call TRBD1 (6 bases). CDR3 length: 17 amino acids. V was pared by 0 bases and J by 4 bases, with 18 bases between. CDR1 is SGHAT and CDR2 is FQNNGV in the germline V gene.

V usage is TRBV18 and J usage is TRBJ2-1, with 11 positions matching TRBD2. J was trimmed by 1 base and V by 3 bases; bases with no gene match: 5. From germline, CDR1 is KGHSH and CDR2 LQKENI. CDR3 length: 17 residues. CDR3 sequence: CASSPSRLAGSYNEQFF. The CDR3 region has the DNA TGTGCCAGCTCACCCTCGCGACTAGCGGGGTCCTACAATGAGCAGTTCTTC. The variable domain in full, completed from reference TRBV18 and TRBJ2-1, reads NAGVMQNPRHLVRRRGQEARLRCSPMKGHSHVYWYRQLPEEGLKFMVYLQKENIIDESGMPKERFSAEFPKEGPSILRIQQVVRGDSAAYFCASSPSRLAGSYNEQFFGPGTRLTVL.